This T cell receptor beta chain was documented in a study of shared clonotypes between healthy human individuals. Regarding the study as a whole: The study sampled only blood, and tissue repertoires likely differ.

Notes on this clone: Its antigen remains unknown.

Per the study methods: With immunoSEQ giving junction-only sequences and no quality scores, filtering differed. The assay was immunoSEQ multiplex PCR, and TCRdb's table has in-frame clones only and misses some. The V and J calls and clone size were taken over from that table, and D and trimming were inferred from the DNA. In the table there are 1,500,000 or so clones, roughly 96% of which are singletons. Germline V gene lookup returns CDR1 SGHVS and CDR2 FQNEAQ. V lost 5 bases, J lost 3 bases, and 9 bases stayed unmatched. This CDR3 is built from 15 residues. The sequenced sample consisted of naive CD4+ T cells sorted from blood. Subset specified: CD45RA+ positively selected. The TCR originated in a young man in good health. This chain joins TRBV7-8 and TRBJ1-1; the match to TRBD1 covers 7 bases. The CDR3 loop is CASSPNRGRDTEAFF. CDR3 sequence (DNA): TGTGCCAGCAGCCCAAACAGGGGCCGGGACACTGAAGCTTTCTTT.